The entry below gives a single T cell receptor beta chain sequence along with its context. Its antigen is currently unknown. The sample is drawn from a study of T-cell reconstitution after alpha-beta-depleted transplantation in children. Study outcomes and limitations: Expanded graft clones, several hundred of them, were reportedly the source of alpha-beta T cells about two months after transplant. TCRbeta diversity was high at day 60 in some patients (a result of surviving recipient T cells and thymic progenitors). Counts and diversity of T cells one year after transplant came mostly from newly produced T cells.

Preparation of the TCRbeta library used unique molecular identifiers. TCRdb ran MiXCR on the PCR reads and lists one entry per CDR3 protein. The sample consists of approximately 430,000 distinct CDR3 sequences, around 15% of them appearing once. The CDR3 spans 15 residues. Germline CDR1 and CDR2: DFQATT and SNEGSKA (reference sequence). V lost 2 bases and J lost 3, with 17 bases in between. The sample was PBMCs, mostly from graft donor cells, taken 360 days after TCRalphabeta/CD19-depleted stem cell transplant. The receptor's source is a boy younger than two who had a stem cell transplant for Wiskott-Aldrich syndrome, so the T cells may come from the graft donor. This chain joins TRBV20-1 and TRBJ2-7; unclear D gene. Written as DNA, the CDR3 is TGCAGTGCTAGATACGCGACGGCTCGAAGCTACGAGCAGTACTTC. Translation: CSARYATARSYEQYF.